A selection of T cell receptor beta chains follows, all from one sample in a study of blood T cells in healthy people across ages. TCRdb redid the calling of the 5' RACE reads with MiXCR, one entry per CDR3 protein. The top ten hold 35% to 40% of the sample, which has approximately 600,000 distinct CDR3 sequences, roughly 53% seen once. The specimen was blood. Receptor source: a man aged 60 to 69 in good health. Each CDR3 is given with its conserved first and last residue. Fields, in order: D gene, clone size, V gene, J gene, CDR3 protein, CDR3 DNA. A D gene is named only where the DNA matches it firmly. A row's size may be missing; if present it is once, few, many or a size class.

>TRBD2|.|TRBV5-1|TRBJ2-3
CASSLEVAGDTDTQYF
TGCGCCAGCAGCTTGGAGGTAGCGGGGGACACAGATACGCAGTATTTT
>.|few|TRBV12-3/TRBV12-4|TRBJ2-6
CASRARVVGANVLTF
TGTGCCAGCAGGGCCAGGGTAGTTGGGGCCAACGTCCTGACTTTC
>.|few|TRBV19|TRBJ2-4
CASSEGGGKNIQYF
TGTGCCAGTAGTGAGGGGGGCGGCAAAAACATTCAGTACTTC
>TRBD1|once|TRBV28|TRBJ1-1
CASSSYNRGSTEAFF
TGTGCCAGCAGTTCCTATAACAGGGGGTCCACTGAAGCTTTCTTT
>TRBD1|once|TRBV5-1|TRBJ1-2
CASRETGGPNYGYTF
TGCGCCAGCAGGGAGACAGGGGGCCCTAACTATGGCTACACCTTC
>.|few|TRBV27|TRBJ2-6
CATGVAGANVLTF
TGTGCCACCGGGGTGGCTGGGGCCAACGTCCTGACTTTC
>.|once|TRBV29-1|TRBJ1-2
CSVEQYSYGYTF
TGCAGCGTTGAACAGTACAGCTATGGCTACACCTTC
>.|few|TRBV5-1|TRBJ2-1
CASRGAYNEQFF
TGCGCCAGCAGGGGGGCCTACAATGAGCAGTTCTTC
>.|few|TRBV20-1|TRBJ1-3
CSAHPGQLGNTIYF
TGCAGTGCACATCCGGGACAACTCGGAAACACCATATATTTT
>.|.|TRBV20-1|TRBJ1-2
CSARAAGRTEGGGYTF
TGCAGTGCTAGAGCCGCAGGACGGACGGAGGGAGGTGGCTACACCTTC
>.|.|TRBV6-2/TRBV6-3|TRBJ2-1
CASTGPGPENEQFF
TGTGCCAGCACCGGCCCCGGGCCAGAGAATGAGCAGTTCTTC
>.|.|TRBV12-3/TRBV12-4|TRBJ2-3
CVSSFRGGRDTQYF
TGTGTCAGCAGTTTTAGGGGGGGGCGGGATACGCAGTATTTT
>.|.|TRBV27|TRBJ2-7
CASRPPRGSATYEQYF
TGTGCCAGCAGACCGCCCCGGGGGTCGGCCACCTACGAGCAGTACTTC
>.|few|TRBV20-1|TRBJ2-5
CSARLEAPETQYF
TGCAGTGCTAGATTGGAAGCGCCAGAGACCCAGTACTTC
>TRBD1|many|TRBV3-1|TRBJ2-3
CASSQDVDRVVTDTQYF
TGTGCCAGCAGCCAAGACGTGGACAGGGTGGTGACAGATACGCAGTATTTT
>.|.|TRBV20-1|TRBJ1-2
CSASKWGLIYGYTF
TGCAGTGCTTCGAAGTGGGGGCTCATCTATGGCTACACCTTC
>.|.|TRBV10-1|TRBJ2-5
CARVGETQYF
TGCGCCAGGGTTGGTGAGACCCAGTACTTC
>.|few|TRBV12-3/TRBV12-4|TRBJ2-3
CASSTPSTDTQYF
TGTGCCAGCAGTACCCCTAGCACAGATACGCAGTATTTT
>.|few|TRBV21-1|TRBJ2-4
CASTNSGGIAKNIQYF
TGTGCCAGCACCAACAGTGGGGGCATAGCCAAAAACATTCAGTACTTC
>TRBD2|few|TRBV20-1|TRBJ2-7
CSASDQRGGFYEQYF
TGCAGTGCTAGCGATCAGCGGGGGGGCTTTTACGAGCAGTACTTC
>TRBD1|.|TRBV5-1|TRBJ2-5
CASSIDLDRGKQYF
TGCGCCAGCAGCATCGACTTGGACAGGGGGAAGCAGTACTTC
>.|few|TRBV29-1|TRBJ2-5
CSWGLGETQYF
TGCAGCTGGGGCTTGGGTGAGACCCAGTACTTC
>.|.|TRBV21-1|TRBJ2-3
CASSGIHRDIGTDTQYF
TGTGCCAGCAGTGGGATCCACCGGGACATAGGCACAGATACGCAGTATTTT
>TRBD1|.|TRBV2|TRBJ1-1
CASKGQIMNTEAFF
TGTGCCAGCAAGGGACAGATCATGAACACTGAAGCTTTCTTT
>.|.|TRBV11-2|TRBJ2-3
CASSLGYLDTQYF
TGTGCCAGCAGCTTAGGCTACCTGGATACGCAGTATTTT
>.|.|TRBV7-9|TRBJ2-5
CASSSRQRETQYF
TGTGCCAGCAGCTCTAGACAACGAGAGACCCAGTACTTC
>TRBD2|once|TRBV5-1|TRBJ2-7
CASSFDGGYYEQYF
TGCGCCAGCAGCTTCGACGGGGGGTACTACGAGCAGTACTTC
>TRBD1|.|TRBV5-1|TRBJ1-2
CASSPRQGARGYTF
TGCGCCAGCAGCCCCAGACAGGGGGCGCGAGGCTACACCTTC
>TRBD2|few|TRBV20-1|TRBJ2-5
CSAPPTSGGSQTQYF
TGCAGTGCCCCCCCGACTAGCGGGGGTAGTCAGACCCAGTACTTC
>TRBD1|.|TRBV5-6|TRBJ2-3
CASSLVGDRVTDTQYF
TGTGCCAGCAGCTTGGTCGGGGACAGGGTAACAGATACGCAGTATTTT
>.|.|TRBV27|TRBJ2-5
CASSLSGRIAQYF
TGTGCCAGCAGTTTATCGGGGAGGATTGCCCAGTACTTC
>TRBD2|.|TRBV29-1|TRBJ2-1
CSVSQSGGYNEQFF
TGCAGCGTCAGCCAAAGCGGGGGTTACAATGAGCAGTTCTTC
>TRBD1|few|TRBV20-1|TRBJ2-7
CSAWGQDRLQGQYF
TGCAGTGCCTGGGGACAGGACCGTCTTCAAGGGCAGTACTTC
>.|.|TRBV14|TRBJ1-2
CASSPSGGRNYGYTF
TGTGCCAGCAGCCCCAGTGGAGGGCGAAACTATGGCTACACCTTC